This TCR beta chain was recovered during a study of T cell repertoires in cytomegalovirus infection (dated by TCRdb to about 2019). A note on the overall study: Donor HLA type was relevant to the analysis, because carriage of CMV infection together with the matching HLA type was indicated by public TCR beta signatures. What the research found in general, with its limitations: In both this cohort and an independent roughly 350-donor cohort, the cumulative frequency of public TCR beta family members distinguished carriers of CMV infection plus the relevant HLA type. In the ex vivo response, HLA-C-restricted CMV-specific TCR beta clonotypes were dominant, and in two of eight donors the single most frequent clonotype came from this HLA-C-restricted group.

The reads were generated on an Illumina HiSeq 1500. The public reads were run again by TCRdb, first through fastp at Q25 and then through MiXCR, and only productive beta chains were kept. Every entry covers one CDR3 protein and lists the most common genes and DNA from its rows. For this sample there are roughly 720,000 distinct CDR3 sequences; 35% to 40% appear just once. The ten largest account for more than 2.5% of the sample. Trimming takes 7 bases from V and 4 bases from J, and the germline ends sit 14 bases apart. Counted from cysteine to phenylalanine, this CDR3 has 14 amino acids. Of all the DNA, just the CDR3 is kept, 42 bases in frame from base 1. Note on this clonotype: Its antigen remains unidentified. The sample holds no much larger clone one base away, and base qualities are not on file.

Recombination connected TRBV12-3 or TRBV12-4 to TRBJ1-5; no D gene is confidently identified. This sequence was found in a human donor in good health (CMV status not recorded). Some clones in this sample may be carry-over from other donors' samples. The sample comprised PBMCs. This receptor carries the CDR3 CASTVGGDNQPQHF. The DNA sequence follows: TGTGCCAGCACCGTAGGCGGGGATAATCAGCCCCAGCATTTT.